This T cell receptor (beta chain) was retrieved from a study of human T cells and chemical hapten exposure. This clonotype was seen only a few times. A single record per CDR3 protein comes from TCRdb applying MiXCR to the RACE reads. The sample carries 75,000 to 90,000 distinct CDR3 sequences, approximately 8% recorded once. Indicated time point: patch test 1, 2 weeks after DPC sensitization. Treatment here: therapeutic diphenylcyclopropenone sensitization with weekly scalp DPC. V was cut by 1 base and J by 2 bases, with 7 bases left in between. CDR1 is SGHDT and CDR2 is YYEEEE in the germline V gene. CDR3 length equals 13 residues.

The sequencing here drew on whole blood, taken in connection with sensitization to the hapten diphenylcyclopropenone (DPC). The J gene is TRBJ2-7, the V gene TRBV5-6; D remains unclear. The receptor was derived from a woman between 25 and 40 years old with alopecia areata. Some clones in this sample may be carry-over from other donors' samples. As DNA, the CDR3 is TGTGCCAGCAGCTTGTATTTCGCCTACGAGCAGTACTTC. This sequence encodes CASSLYFAYEQYF.